This TCR beta chain was found in a study of shared clonotypes between healthy human individuals. Study results and limitations: Large depth notwithstanding, sorted-subset sequencing proved incomplete by rarefaction.

V dropped 5 bases and J dropped 1 base, with 11 bases sitting between them. CDR3 length: 14 amino acids. Germline CDR1 and CDR2: MNHEY and SVGAGI. On this clone: Its antigen is unidentified.

Clones were sequenced by immunoSEQ multiplex PCR, and TCRdb holds only the in-frame ones, with some missing. The table shows about 1.5 million clones, with approximately 98% occurring only once. Splitting the CD4+ cells yielded a CD45RA+ naive subset and a CD45RA-negative memory subset. The sequence came from a man aged 25 to 40 in good health. Sequencing input: naive CD4+ T cells sorted from blood. Subset in this sample: CD45RA+ positively selected. J is TRBJ1-1 and V is TRBV6-5; weak D call: TRBD1 (5 bases). For the CDR3, the DNA is TGTGCCAGCAGTCCGAACGGGGCGAACACTGAAGCTTTCTTT. It is translated as CASSPNGANTEAFF.